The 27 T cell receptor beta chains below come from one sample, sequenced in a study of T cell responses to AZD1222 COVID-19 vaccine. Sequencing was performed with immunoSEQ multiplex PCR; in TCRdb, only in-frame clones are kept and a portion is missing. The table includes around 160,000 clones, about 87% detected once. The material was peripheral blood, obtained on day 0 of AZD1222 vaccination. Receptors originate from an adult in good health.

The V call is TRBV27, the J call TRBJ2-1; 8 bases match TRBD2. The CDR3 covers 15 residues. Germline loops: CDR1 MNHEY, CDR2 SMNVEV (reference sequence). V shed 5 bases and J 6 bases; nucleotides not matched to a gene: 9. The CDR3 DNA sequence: TGTGCCAGCAGTGGGCCGGGACTAGGGACCAATGAGCAGTTCTTC. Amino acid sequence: CASSGPGLGTNEQFF.

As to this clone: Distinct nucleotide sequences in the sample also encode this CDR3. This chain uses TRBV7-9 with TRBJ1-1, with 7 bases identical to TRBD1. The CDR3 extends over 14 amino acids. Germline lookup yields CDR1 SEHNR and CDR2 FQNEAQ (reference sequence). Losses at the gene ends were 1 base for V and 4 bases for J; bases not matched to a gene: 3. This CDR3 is CASSLVQGSTEAFF. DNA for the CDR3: TGTGCCAGCAGCTTAGTACAGGGGAGCACTGAAGCTTTCTTT.

The CDR3: CSVEGTGAGNTIYF. Here the CDR3 DNA reads TGCAGCGTTGAAGGGACAGGGGCTGGAAACACCATATATTTT. This rearrangement joins TRBV29-1 to TRBJ1-3, with 9 bases matching TRBD1. Germline CDR1 SQVTM, CDR2 ANQGSEA. The junction had 0 bases not matched to a gene; V was cut back by 1 base and J by 2 bases. This CDR3 has 14 residues.

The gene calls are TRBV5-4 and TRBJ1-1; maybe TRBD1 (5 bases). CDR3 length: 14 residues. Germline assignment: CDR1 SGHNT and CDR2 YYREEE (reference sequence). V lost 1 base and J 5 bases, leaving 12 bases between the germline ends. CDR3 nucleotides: TGTGCCAGCAGCTTGTCGTGGGAGGGGACTGAAGCTTTCTTT. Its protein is CASSLSWEGTEAFF.

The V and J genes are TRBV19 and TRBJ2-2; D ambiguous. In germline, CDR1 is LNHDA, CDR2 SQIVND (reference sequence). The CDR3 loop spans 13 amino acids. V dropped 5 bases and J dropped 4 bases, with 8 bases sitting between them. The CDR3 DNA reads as TGTGCCAGTAGTCCCGGATTCACCGGGGAGCTGTTTTTT. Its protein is CASSPGFTGELFF.

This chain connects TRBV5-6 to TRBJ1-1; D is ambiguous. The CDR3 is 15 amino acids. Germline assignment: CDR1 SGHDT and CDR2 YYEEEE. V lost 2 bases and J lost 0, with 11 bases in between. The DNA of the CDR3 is TGTGCCAGCAGCTTTCTCCGTTCCATGAACACTGAAGCTTTCTTT. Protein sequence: CASSFLRSMNTEAFF. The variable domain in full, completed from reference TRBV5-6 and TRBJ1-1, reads DAGVTQSPTHLIKTRGQQVTLRCSPKSGHDTVSWYQQALGQGPQFIFQYYEEEERQRGNFPDRFSGHQFPNYSSELNVNALLLGDSALYLCASSFLRSMNTEAFFGQGTRLTVV.

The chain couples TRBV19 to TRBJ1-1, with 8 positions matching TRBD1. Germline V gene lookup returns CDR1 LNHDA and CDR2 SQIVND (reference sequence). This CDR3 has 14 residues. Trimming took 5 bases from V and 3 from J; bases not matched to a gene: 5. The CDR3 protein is CASSPDRADTEAFF. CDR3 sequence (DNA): TGTGCCAGTAGTCCGGACAGGGCGGACACTGAAGCTTTCTTT.

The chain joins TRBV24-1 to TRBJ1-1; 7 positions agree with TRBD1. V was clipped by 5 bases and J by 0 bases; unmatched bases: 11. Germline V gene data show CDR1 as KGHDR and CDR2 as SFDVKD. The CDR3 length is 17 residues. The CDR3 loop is CATSGHLDRSMNTEAFF. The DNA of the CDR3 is TGTGCCACCAGTGGCCATCTGGACAGGTCTATGAACACTGAAGCTTTCTTT.

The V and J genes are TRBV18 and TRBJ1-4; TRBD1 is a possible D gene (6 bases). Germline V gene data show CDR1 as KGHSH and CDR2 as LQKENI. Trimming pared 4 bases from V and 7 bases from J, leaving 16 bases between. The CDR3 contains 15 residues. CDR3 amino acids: CASSRHLGAGEKLFF. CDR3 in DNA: TGTGCCAGCTCACGCCATTTGGGGGCTGGTGAAAAACTGTTTTTT.

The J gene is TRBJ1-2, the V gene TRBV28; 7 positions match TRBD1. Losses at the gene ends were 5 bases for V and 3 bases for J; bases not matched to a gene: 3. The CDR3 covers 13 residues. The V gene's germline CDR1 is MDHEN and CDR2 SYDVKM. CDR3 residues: CASSLGTDYGYTF. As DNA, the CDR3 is TGTGCCAGCAGTCTCGGGACAGACTATGGCTACACCTTC.

CDR3 DNA sequence: TGTGCCAGCTCACCCGACAGCTTATCATACGAGCAGTACTTC. It specifies CASSPDSLSYEQYF. This rearrangement joins TRBV18 to TRBJ2-7, with D maybe TRBD1 (5 bases). CDR3 length: 14 residues. The V and J ends lost 3 bases and 4 bases respectively, with 13 bases between them. CDR1 KGHSH and CDR2 LQKENI come from the germline V gene.

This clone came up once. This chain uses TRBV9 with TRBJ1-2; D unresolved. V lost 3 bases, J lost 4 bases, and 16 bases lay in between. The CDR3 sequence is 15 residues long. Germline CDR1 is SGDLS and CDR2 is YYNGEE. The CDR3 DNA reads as TGTGCCAGCAGCGCCACAAGGGTAATCAGCTATGGCTACACCTTC. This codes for CASSATRVISYGYTF.

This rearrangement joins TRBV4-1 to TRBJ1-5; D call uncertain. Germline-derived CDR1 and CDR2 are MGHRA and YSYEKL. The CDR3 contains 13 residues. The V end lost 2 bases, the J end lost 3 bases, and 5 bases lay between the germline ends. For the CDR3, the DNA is TGCGCCAGCAGCCAACACCTCAATCAGCCCCAGCATTTT. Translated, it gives CASSQHLNQPQHF.

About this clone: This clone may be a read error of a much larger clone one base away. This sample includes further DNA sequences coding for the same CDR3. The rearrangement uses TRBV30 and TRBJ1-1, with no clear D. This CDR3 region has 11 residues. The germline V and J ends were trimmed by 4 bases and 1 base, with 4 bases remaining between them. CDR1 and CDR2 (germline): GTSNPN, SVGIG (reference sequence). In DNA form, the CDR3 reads TGTGCCTGGATCCGGAACACTGAAGCTTTCTTT. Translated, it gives CAWIRNTEAFF.

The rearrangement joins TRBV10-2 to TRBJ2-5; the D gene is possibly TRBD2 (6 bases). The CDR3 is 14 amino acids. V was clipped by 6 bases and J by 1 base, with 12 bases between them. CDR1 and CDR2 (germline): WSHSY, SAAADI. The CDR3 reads CASSDPGGQETQYF. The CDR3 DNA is TGCGCCAGCAGCGACCCCGGGGGCCAAGAGACCCAGTACTTC.

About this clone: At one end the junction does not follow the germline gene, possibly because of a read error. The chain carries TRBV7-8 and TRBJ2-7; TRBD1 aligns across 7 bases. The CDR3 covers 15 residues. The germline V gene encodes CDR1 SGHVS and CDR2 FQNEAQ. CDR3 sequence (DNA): TGTGCCAGCAGCATAGCCGGGACAGCGGTGGGCGAGCAGTACTTC. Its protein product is CASSIAGTAVGEQYF.

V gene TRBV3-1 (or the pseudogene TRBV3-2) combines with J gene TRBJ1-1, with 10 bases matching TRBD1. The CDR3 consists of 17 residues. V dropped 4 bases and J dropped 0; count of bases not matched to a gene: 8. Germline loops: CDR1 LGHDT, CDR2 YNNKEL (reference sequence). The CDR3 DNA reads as TGTGCCAGCAGCCTACGACAGGGGGCGAACCTGAACACTGAAGCTTTCTTT. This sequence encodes CASSLRQGANLNTEAFF.

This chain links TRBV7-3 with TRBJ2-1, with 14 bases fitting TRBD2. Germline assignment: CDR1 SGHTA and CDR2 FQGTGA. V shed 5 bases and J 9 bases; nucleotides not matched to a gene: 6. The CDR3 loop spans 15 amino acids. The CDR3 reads CASSPTSGGAGEQFF. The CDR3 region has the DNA TGTGCCAGCAGCCCGACTAGCGGGGGGGCCGGTGAGCAGTTCTTC.

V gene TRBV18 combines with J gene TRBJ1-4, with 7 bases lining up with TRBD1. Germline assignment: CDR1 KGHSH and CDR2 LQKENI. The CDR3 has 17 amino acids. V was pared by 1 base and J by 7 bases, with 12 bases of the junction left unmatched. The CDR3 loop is CASSPQSTGTVSEKLFF. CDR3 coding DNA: TGTGCCAGCTCACCACAATCAACCGGGACAGTGAGTGAAAAACTGTTTTTT.

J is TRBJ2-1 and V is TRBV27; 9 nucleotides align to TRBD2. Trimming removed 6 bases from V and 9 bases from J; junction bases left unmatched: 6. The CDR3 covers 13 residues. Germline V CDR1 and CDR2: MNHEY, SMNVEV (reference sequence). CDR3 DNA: TGTGCCAGCAGGCGGGGGGGCCTGGGTGAGCAGTTCTTC. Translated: CASRRGGLGEQFF.

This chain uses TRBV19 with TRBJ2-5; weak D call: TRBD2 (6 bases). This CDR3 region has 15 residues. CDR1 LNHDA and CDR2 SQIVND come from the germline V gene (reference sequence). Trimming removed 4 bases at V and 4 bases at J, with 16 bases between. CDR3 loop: CASSTRDSRGETQYF. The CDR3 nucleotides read TGTGCCAGTAGTACCCGGGACTCCCGGGGAGAGACCCAGTACTTC. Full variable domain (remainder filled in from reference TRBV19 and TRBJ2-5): DGGITQSPKYLFRKEGQNVTLSCEQNLNHDAMYWYRQDPGQGLRLIYYSQIVNDFQKGDIAEGYSVSREKKESFPLTVTSAQKNPTAFYLCASSTRDSRGETQYFGPGTRLLVL.

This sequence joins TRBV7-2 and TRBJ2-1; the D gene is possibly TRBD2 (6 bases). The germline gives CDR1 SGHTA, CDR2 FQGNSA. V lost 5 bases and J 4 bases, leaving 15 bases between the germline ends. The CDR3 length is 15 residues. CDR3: CASSPGTVPYNEQFF. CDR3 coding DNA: TGTGCCAGCAGCCCAGGGACTGTACCTTACAATGAGCAGTTCTTC.

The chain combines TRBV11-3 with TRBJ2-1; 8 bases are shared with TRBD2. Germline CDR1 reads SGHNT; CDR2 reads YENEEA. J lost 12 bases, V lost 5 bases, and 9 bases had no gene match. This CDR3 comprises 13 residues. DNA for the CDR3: TGTGCCAGCAGCGCTAGCGGGTTTGGGTGGCAGTTCTTC. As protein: CASSASGFGWQFF.

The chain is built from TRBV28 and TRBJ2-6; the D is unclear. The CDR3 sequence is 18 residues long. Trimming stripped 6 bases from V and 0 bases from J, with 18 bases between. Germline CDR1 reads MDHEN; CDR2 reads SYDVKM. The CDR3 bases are TGTGCCAGCAGCCTGGCTGGGATCCCTGTCTCTGGGGCCAACGTCCTGACTTTC. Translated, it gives CASSLAGIPVSGANVLTF.

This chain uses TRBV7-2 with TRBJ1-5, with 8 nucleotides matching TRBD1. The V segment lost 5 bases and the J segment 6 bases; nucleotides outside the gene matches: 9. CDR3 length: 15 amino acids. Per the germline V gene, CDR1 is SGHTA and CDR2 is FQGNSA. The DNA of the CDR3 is TGTGCCAGCAGCCGTGGACAGGGCGAAGGTCAGCCCCAGCATTTT. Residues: CASSRGQGEGQPQHF.

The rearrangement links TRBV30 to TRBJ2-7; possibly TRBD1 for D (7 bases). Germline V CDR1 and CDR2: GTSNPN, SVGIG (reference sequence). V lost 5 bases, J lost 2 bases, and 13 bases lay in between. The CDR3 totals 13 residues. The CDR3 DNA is TGTGCCTGGGGAGGGACAGTAACCTACGAGCAGTACTTC. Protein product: CAWGGTVTYEQYF.

This CDR3 reads CASSIVGSSGEQYF. For the CDR3, the DNA is TGTGCCAGTAGTATAGTGGGGTCATCGGGGGAGCAGTACTTC. The chain uses TRBV19 and TRBJ2-7; a weak D match, TRBD2 (5 bases). V lost 1 base and J 7 bases, leaving 14 bases between the germline ends. This CDR3 region has 14 residues. CDR1 and CDR2 (germline): LNHDA, SQIVND (reference sequence).